This T cell receptor (beta chain) is drawn from a study of blood T cell repertoires in COVID-19. Whole-study context: The study drew acute and convalescent COVID-19 samples from the United States, Italy and Spain. PBMCs, B-cell-depleted T cells, or T cells provided the cDNA or gDNA that made up the material.

V lost 4 bases, J lost 2 bases, and 9 bases lay in between. The CDR3 is made up of 14 amino acids. Germline V gene lookup returns CDR1 SGDLS and CDR2 YYNGEE. Authors' methods: Reference gene primers were amplified, and this amplification served to estimate nucleated cell counts. Sequenced by immunoSEQ multiplex PCR; TCRdb stores in-frame clones only, minus some. Clone size and the V and J calls come from that table; the DNA yielded D and trimming. The data contain 55,000 to 75,000 clones, roughly 82% of them singletons. V and J are TRBV9 and TRBJ1-4; unclear D gene. Material: peripheral blood. The source of this sequence is a man aged 80 or over with active COVID-19. For the CDR3, the DNA is TGTGCCAGCAGCCTCAGCGCGACTAATGAAAAACTGTTTTTT. Encoded protein: CASSLSATNEKLFF.